Following are 22 T cell receptor beta chains from one sample sequenced in a study of shared clonotypes between healthy human individuals. Cells designated naive CD8 were CD45RO-negative and were positively selected for CCR7, with terminally differentiated effector memory CD45RA+ cells excluded. Assay: immunoSEQ multiplex PCR; the TCRdb copy retains only in-frame clones and omits some. The table has about 1,900,000 clones, approximately 95% seen once. Specimen: naive CD8+ T cells sorted from blood. All receptors come from a man between 18 and 35 years old in good health.

This chain connects TRBV5-4 to TRBJ2-5; the match to TRBD2 covers 10 bases. Germline V CDR1 and CDR2: SGHNT, YYREEE (reference sequence). With 5 bases clipped from V and 5 bases from J, the junction kept 12 bases outside the gene matches. The CDR3 totals 16 residues. CDR3: CASRLKASGRGETQYF. In DNA form, the CDR3 reads TGTGCCAGCAGGCTGAAAGCTAGCGGGAGAGGGGAGACCCAGTACTTC.

J is TRBJ2-3 and V is TRBV28; 12 nucleotides line up with TRBD1. V lost 2 bases, J lost 5 bases, and 5 bases stayed unmatched. This CDR3 comprises 16 residues. CDR1 is MDHEN, CDR2 SYDVKM, per germline. In nucleotides, the CDR3 is TGTGCCAGCAGTTTAGACGGGACAGGGGGCGGAGATACGCAGTATTTT. This encodes CASSLDGTGGGDTQYF.

V is TRBV7-9 and J is TRBJ2-7; TRBD1 is a possible D gene (5 bases). V was trimmed by 0 bases and J by 5 bases, leaving 14 bases between them. In germline, CDR1 is SEHNR, CDR2 FQNEAQ (reference sequence). The CDR3 consists of 15 residues. CDR3 region: CASSLAQGSSHEQYF. CDR3 coding DNA: TGTGCCAGCAGCTTAGCGCAGGGTTCATCCCACGAGCAGTACTTC.

As for this clone: The sample holds other DNA sequences that translate to the same CDR3. This sequence joins TRBV4-1 and TRBJ2-1; no reliable D call. Trimming took 6 bases from V and 4 from J, leaving 4 bases between them. CDR1 MGHRA and CDR2 YSYEKL come from the germline V gene. This CDR3 has 11 amino acids. The CDR3 loop reads CASSLYNEQFF. The CDR3 bases are TGCGCCAGCAGTTTGTACAATGAGCAGTTCTTC.

The rearrangement uses TRBV4-1 and TRBJ1-5; D is undetermined. The CDR3 totals 14 residues. V gave up 1 base and J gave up 7 bases, with 11 bases separating them. Germline V gives CDR1 MGHRA, CDR2 YSYEKL. CDR3 nucleotides: TGCGCCAGCAGCCAAGGCGAGCGAACGCAGCCCCAGCATTTT. Translation: CASSQGERTQPQHF.

The J gene is TRBJ2-7, the V gene TRBV7-9, with 7 bases identical to TRBD2. The CDR3 length is 17 residues. Germline lookup yields CDR1 SEHNR and CDR2 FQNEAQ (reference sequence). Trimming removed 0 bases from V and 0 bases from J; junction bases left unmatched: 8. In DNA form, the CDR3 reads TGTGCCAGCAGCTTAGCGTCAGGCGGGAGTAGCTCCTACGAGCAGTACTTC. Amino acids: CASSLASGGSSSYEQYF.

On this clone: Different DNA sequences within this sample yield the same CDR3. The chain couples TRBV5-6 to TRBJ2-7; D may be TRBD1 (5 bases). This CDR3 is built from 15 residues. Germline CDR1 and CDR2: SGHDT and YYEEEE. Trimming removed 0 bases at V and 6 bases at J, with 16 bases between. CDR3 coding DNA: TGTGCCAGCAGCTTGGCCGGTGGCAGGGCTAGCGAGCAGTACTTC. Translated: CASSLAGGRASEQYF. Together with reference TRBV5-6 and TRBJ2-7, the CDR3 gives the full variable domain: DAGVTQSPTHLIKTRGQQVTLRCSPKSGHDTVSWYQQALGQGPQFIFQYYEEEERQRGNFPDRFSGHQFPNYSSELNVNALLLGDSALYLCASSLAGGRASEQYFGPGTRLTVT.

This clone was seen a single time. This sequence joins TRBV6-5 and TRBJ2-7; the D call may be TRBD1 or TRBD2 (5 bases each). The CDR3 is 14 residues long. CDR1 and CDR2 from the germline V gene are MNHEY and SVGAGI. The V gene lost 5 bases and the J gene lost 5 bases, with 16 bases spanning the gap. The CDR3 DNA is TGTGCCAGCAGTCAGCCGGGGACCCACAACGAGCAGTACTTC. Its protein is CASSQPGTHNEQYF.

V usage is TRBV7-6 and J usage is TRBJ2-5; 9 positions agree with TRBD2. The CDR3 covers 16 residues. The V gene end was trimmed by 5 bases and the J gene end by 5 bases; junction bases not matched to a gene: 12. The germline V gene encodes CDR1 SGHVS and CDR2 FNYEAQ. The CDR3 nucleotides read TGTGCCAGCAGCCCCCATGGCGGGGGGGAAAAGGAGACCCAGTACTTC. Translating gives CASSPHGGGEKETQYF.

The chain joins TRBV7-9 to TRBJ2-1; 7 bases map to TRBD2. Germline assignment: CDR1 SEHNR and CDR2 FQNEAQ (reference sequence). The CDR3 runs to 17 residues. V was pared by 0 bases and J by 3 bases, with 8 bases of the junction left unmatched. The CDR3 protein is CASSLAPPRGSYNEQFF. The CDR3 DNA follows: TGTGCCAGCAGCTTAGCTCCCCCGCGGGGGAGCTACAATGAGCAGTTCTTC.

The chain carries TRBV5-6 and TRBJ2-7; the D gene is possibly TRBD1 (6 bases). Germline loops: CDR1 SGHDT, CDR2 YYEEEE. CDR3 size: 15 residues. Trimming shortened V by 0 bases and J by 3 bases, and 13 bases separated the two germline ends. The CDR3 DNA is TGTGCCAGCAGCTTGGCGCCAGGGGACCGCTACGAGCAGTACTTC. It encodes CASSLAPGDRYEQYF.

This chain uses TRBV7-9 with TRBJ2-7, with D possibly TRBD2 on 6 matching bases. The length of the CDR3 is 16 residues. Deletions cut 4 bases from V and 5 bases from J, with 21 bases between. CDR1 and CDR2 (germline): SEHNR, FQNEAQ (reference sequence). The CDR3, as DNA: TGTGCCAGCAGCTCTTTAGTGGTGGGACTCTGGGACGAGCAGTACTTC. Encoded protein: CASSSLVVGLWDEQYF.

The chain is built from TRBV7-9 and TRBJ1-1; D gene uncertain. Trimming removed 5 bases from V and 8 bases from J, with 9 bases in between. Germline V CDR1 and CDR2: SEHNR, FQNEAQ (reference sequence). This CDR3 has 11 residues. The CDR3 here is CASSPLWEAFF. Here the CDR3 DNA reads TGTGCCAGCAGCCCCCTCTGGGAAGCTTTCTTT.

The chain is built from TRBV10-1 and TRBJ2-3, with unresolved D. This CDR3 region has 14 residues. Trimming stripped 2 bases from V and 2 bases from J, with 8 bases between. Germline V gene data show CDR1 as WNHNN and CDR2 as SYGVQD (reference sequence). DNA of the CDR3: TGCGCCAGCAGTGAGGTGGCAGTCACAGATACGCAGTATTTT. Residues: CASSEVAVTDTQYF.

The rearrangement uses TRBV5-8 and TRBJ2-7, with 7 bases matching TRBD2. Germline loops: CDR1 SGHTS, CDR2 YDEGEE. With 3 bases clipped from V and 5 bases from J, the junction kept 14 bases outside the gene matches. CDR3 length equals 16 residues. In DNA form, the CDR3 reads TGTGCCAGCAGCTGGGGGAGGGGAACAATTGTGGACGAGCAGTACTTC. Residues: CASSWGRGTIVDEQYF.

This chain uses TRBV5-1 with TRBJ2-7; 9 nucleotides match TRBD1. Unmatched junction bases numbered 10, after V lost 1 base and J lost 5 bases. The length of the CDR3 is 16 residues. Germline lookup yields CDR1 SGHRS and CDR2 YFSETQ. For the CDR3, the DNA is TGCGCCAGCAGCTTGTATTGGGGACAGGGCCCCAACGAGCAGTACTTC. Translated, it gives CASSLYWGQGPNEQYF. Together with reference TRBV5-1 and TRBJ2-7, the CDR3 gives the full variable domain: KAGVTQTPRYLIKTRGQQVTLSCSPISGHRSVSWYQQTPGQGLQFLFEYFSETQRNKGNFPGRFSGRQFSNSRSEMNVSTLELGDSALYLCASSLYWGQGPNEQYFGPGTRLTVT.

The V and J genes are TRBV28 and TRBJ2-7, with 9 bases that match TRBD2. Looked up from germline, CDR1 is MDHEN and CDR2 is SYDVKM. The junction had 9 bases not matched to a gene; V was cut back by 2 bases and J by 1 base. The CDR3 has 17 residues. The DNA of the CDR3 is TGTGCCAGCAGTTTAGGGCTAGCGGGGACATTTTCCTACGAGCAGTACTTC. This gives the protein CASSLGLAGTFSYEQYF.

The gene calls are TRBV28 and TRBJ2-7; D not resolved. The ends were cut back, 1 base at V and 0 bases at J, with 10 bases in the middle. The germline gives CDR1 MDHEN, CDR2 SYDVKM. The CDR3 is made up of 15 amino acids. The CDR3 nucleotides are TGTGCCAGCAGTTTATTGGCCGTTAGCTCCTACGAGCAGTACTTC. Residues: CASSLLAVSSYEQYF.

The V and J genes are TRBV28 and TRBJ2-6; 7 bases agree with TRBD2. V gave up 6 bases and J gave up 3 bases; unmatched junction bases: 8. Germline V gene sequence: CDR1 MDHEN, CDR2 SYDVKM. The CDR3 spans 16 residues. DNA of the CDR3: TGTGCCAGCAGCCCTCGGGGGGTCGGTGGGGCCAACGTCCTGACTTTC. Amino acids: CASSPRGVGGANVLTF.

The chain recombines TRBV4-1 with TRBJ2-5; D is ambiguous. V was clipped by 0 bases and J by 5 bases, with 10 bases between them. Germline V gene lookup returns CDR1 MGHRA and CDR2 YSYEKL. The CDR3 totals 14 residues. For the CDR3, the DNA is TGCGCCAGCAGCCAAGAACCTGGGCTGGAGACCCAGTACTTC. This codes for CASSQEPGLETQYF.

This chain links TRBV7-9 with TRBJ2-1; D is undetermined. Trimming left V 2 bases short and J 6 bases short, with 8 bases between. Germline assignment: CDR1 SEHNR and CDR2 FQNEAQ (reference sequence). The CDR3 is 13 amino acids. CDR3 sequence (DNA): TGTGCCAGCAGCTTAATTTCAGTCAATGAGCAGTTCTTC. Encoded protein: CASSLISVNEQFF.

The genes are TRBV4-3 and TRBJ2-7; TRBD1 aligns across 7 bases. This CDR3 comprises 16 residues. V dropped 0 bases and J dropped 3; count of bases not matched to a gene: 8. Germline V gene lookup returns CDR1 LGHNA and CDR2 YSLEER. The CDR3 region is CASSQDGTAIGYEQYF. CDR3 DNA sequence: TGCGCCAGCAGCCAAGACGGGACAGCAATAGGCTACGAGCAGTACTTC.